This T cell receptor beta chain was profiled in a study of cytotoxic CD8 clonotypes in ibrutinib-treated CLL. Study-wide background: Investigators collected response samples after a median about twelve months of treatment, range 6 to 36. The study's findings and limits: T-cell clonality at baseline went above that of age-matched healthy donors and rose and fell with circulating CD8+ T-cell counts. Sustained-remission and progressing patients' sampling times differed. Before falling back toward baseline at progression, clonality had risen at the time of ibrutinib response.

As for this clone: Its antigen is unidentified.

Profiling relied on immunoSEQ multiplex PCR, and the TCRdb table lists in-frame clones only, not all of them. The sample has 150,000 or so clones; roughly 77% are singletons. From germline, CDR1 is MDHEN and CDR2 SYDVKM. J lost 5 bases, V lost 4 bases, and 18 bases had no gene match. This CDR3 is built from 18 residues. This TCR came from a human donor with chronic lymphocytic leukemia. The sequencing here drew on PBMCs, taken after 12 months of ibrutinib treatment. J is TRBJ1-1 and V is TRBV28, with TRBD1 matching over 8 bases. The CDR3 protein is CASSSPLDRELFGTEAFF. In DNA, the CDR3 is TGTGCCAGCAGTTCCCCCCTGGACAGGGAACTATTTGGGACTGAAGCTTTCTTT.